This TCR beta chain was identified in a study of T cells in Graves' hyperthyroidism and ophthalmopathy. V dropped 7 bases and J dropped 3; count of bases not matched to a gene: 8. CDR1 is SGHTA, CDR2 FQGNSA, per germline. The CDR3 runs 15 residues. This clonotype showed up just a few times. Its antigen is still unknown. Overall study results and limits: Stable hyperthyroidism was told apart from ophthalmopathy by a model built on 13 V-J features. Progression to ophthalmopathy was predicted a median of roughly seven months early.

It was 8 to 10 ml of fresh peripheral blood that supplied the PBMCs. Authors of the study amplified TCR beta CDR3 regions from RNA transcripts. Carried out on the TCR CDR3, a first-round RT-PCR used the HTBI primer set. TCRdb redid the calling of the multiplex PCR reads with MiXCR, one entry per CDR3 protein. Of under 350,000 distinct CDR3 sequences in the sample, over 15% are singletons; the top ten hold around 58%. Specimen: blood. The rearrangement links TRBV7-2 to TRBJ2-2; 7 bases match TRBD2. This clonotype originated in a woman aged 55-75 years with Graves' ophthalmopathy. CDR3 sequence reads: CASTSRLADTGELFF. Written as DNA, the CDR3 is TGTGCCAGCACCTCCCGTCTAGCGGACACCGGGGAGCTGTTTTTT.